This passage covers 14 T cell receptor beta chains from one sample sequenced in a study of T cells in Graves' hyperthyroidism and ophthalmopathy. RNA transcripts yielded amplified TCR beta CDR3 regions. The study used the HTBI primer set for a first-round RT-PCR of the TCR CDR3. TCRdb used MiXCR to reprocess the multiplex PCR reads, holding one entry per CDR3 protein. The table has hundreds of thousands of distinct CDR3 sequences, approximately 15% seen once. The specimen was blood. All receptors come from a woman aged 45-60 years with Graves' ophthalmopathy.

Comment on this clonotype: This may be a read error, as it is one base from a much larger clone. Written as DNA, the CDR3 is TGTGCCACCAGCGGACCACCTCACACTGAAACTTTCTTT. As protein: CATSGPPHTETFF. V is TRBV24-1 and J is TRBJ1-1; D is unclear. This CDR3 has 13 residues. In germline, CDR1 is KGHDR, CDR2 SFDVKD.

The chain joins TRBV7-2 to TRBJ2-7; D remains unclear. Germline V lookup: CDR1 SGHTA, CDR2 FQGNSA. The V end lost 3 bases, the J end lost 6 bases, and 6 bases lay between the germline ends. The CDR3 spans 11 residues. The CDR3 DNA sequence: TGTGCCAGCAGCTTGGTTCTCGAGCAGTACTTC. The encoded protein is CASSLVLEQYF. The variable domain in full, with the rest retrieved from reference TRBV7-2 and TRBJ2-7, is GAGVSQSPSNKVTEKGKDVELRCDPISGHTALYWYRQSLGQGLEFLIYFQGNSAPDKSGLPSDRFSAERTGGSVSTLTIQRTQQEDSAVYLCASSLVLEQYFGPGTRLTVT.

This clonotype was counted at least ten times. The chain carries TRBV7-3 and TRBJ2-2; D call uncertain. V was clipped by 0 bases and J by 1 base, with 6 bases between them. CDR3 size: 15 residues. The V gene's germline CDR1 is SGHTA and CDR2 FQGTGA. The CDR3 loop reads CASSLTAGNTGELFF. Here the CDR3 DNA reads TGTGCCAGCAGCTTAACGGCCGGGAACACCGGGGAGCTGTTTTTT.

The chain recombines TRBV7-3 with TRBJ2-7; TRBD1 or TRBD2 may be the D gene (6 bases each). CDR3 length: 15 residues. V shed 5 bases and J shed 2 bases, with 16 bases lying between them. Germline V lookup: CDR1 SGHTA, CDR2 FQGTGA. This CDR3 reads CASSRAGGQAYEQYF. The CDR3 coding sequence is TGTGCCAGCAGCCGCGCCGGGGGCCAGGCCTACGAGCAGTACTTC.

This clonotype showed up many times. The chain is built from TRBV7-2 and TRBJ2-2; D might be TRBD1 or TRBD2, each matching 5 bases. With 1 base removed from V and 4 bases from J, the gap between germline ends came to 19 bases. Germline lookup yields CDR1 SGHTA and CDR2 FQGNSA. There are 18 residues in the CDR3. In DNA, the CDR3 is TGTGCCAGCAGCTTAGTGTCTGTCACGGTTGGGGGCACCGGGGAGCTGTTTTTT. It specifies CASSLVSVTVGGTGELFF.

This clonotype came up many times. The chain employs TRBV6-1 and TRBJ2-7; 13 bases map to TRBD2. There are 16 residues in the CDR3. From germline, CDR1 is MNHNS and CDR2 SASEGT. V trimming: 5 bases; J trimming: 4 bases; junction bases outside the gene matches: 8. The CDR3 protein is CASSSGATSGRYEQYF. The CDR3 nucleotides are TGTGCCAGCAGTTCTGGGGCGACTAGCGGGAGGTACGAGCAGTACTTC.

This clonotype was seen many times. J is TRBJ1-2 and V is TRBV11-1; D unresolved. Germline CDR1 reads SGHAT; CDR2 reads FQDESV (reference sequence). CDR3 length equals 14 residues. Trimming took 0 bases from V and 3 from J, leaving 8 bases between them. CDR3 DNA: TGTGCCAGCAGCTTAGCATCGGCGGACTATGGCTACACCTTC. Protein: CASSLASADYGYTF.

This clonotype was detected ten times or more. J is TRBJ1-2 and V is TRBV2, with TRBD1 identical over 10 bases. With 1 base clipped from V and 7 bases from J, the junction kept 12 bases outside the gene matches. Germline V gene data show CDR1 as SNHLY and CDR2 as FYNNEI. This CDR3 has 17 amino acids. The CDR3 DNA sequence: TGTGCCAGCAGTGAAGAGGGACAGGGGCCCGGGGAGGTTGGCTACACCTTC. Its translation is CASSEEGQGPGEVGYTF.

This clonotype was counted only a few times. V gene TRBV6-1 combines with J gene TRBJ2-7; perhaps D is TRBD1 or TRBD2 (5 bases each). This CDR3 region has 13 residues. The V end lost 4 bases, the J end lost 8 bases, and 15 bases lay between the germline ends. The V gene's germline CDR1 is MNHNS and CDR2 SASEGT. As DNA, the CDR3 is TGTGCCAGCAGTGCGACCCGGGACGTCCAGCAGTACTTC. It codes for CASSATRDVQQYF.

The sample holds many counts of this clonotype. The rearrangement uses TRBV3-1 and TRBJ1-1, with D unresolved. Deletions cut 6 bases from V and 4 bases from J, with 21 bases between. The CDR3 is 16 amino acids. CDR1 and CDR2 (germline): LGHDT, YNNKEL (reference sequence). CDR3 bases: TGTGCCAGCAGTACAAACTCGCGGGTGGATGGCACTGAAGCTTTCTTT. Protein: CASSTNSRVDGTEAFF.

The sample holds many counts of this clonotype. The chain couples TRBV7-9 to TRBJ1-1; no clear D. Germline V gene sequence: CDR1 SEHNR, CDR2 FQNEAQ (reference sequence). The ends were cut back, 4 bases at V and 5 bases at J, with 14 bases in the middle. The length of the CDR3 is 14 residues. CDR3 nucleotide sequence: TGTGCCAGCAGCTCGCACGGCGGGAGGACTGAAGCTTTCTTT. Residues: CASSSHGGRTEAFF.

As for this clonotype: A much larger clone differs by one base, so this may be a read error. This likely comes from a read error, as the CDR3 has no conserved phenylalanine or tryptophan at its end. The chain employs TRBV2 and TRBJ1-5, with a weak D call TRBD1 (5 bases). The germline V and J ends were trimmed by 8 bases and 4 bases, with 15 bases remaining between them. The CDR3 extends over 14 amino acids. From germline, CDR1 is SNHLY and CDR2 FYNNEI. The CDR3 DNA reads as TGTGCCAGCGCTAGACAGACCAAGAATCAGCCCCAGCATCTT. This codes for CASARQTKNQPQHL.

The gene calls are TRBV10-3 and TRBJ1-1; D gene ambiguous. Germline V lookup: CDR1 ENHRY, CDR2 SYGVKD. This CDR3 is 17 amino acids long. Trimming shortened V by 2 bases and J by 3 bases, and 19 bases separated the two germline ends. In DNA, the CDR3 is TGTGCCATCAGTGAGCACAGAGAGTTGGGCGGTTACACTGAAGCTTTCTTT. Amino acid sequence: CAISEHRELGGYTEAFF.

This clonotype was seen ten or more times. The chain couples TRBV6-1 to TRBJ2-7; D is undetermined. Germline V gene lookup returns CDR1 MNHNS and CDR2 SASEGT. The CDR3 runs 10 residues. The V gene lost 2 bases and the J gene lost 7 bases, with 3 bases spanning the gap. Here the CDR3 reads CASSEREQYF. In DNA form, the CDR3 reads TGTGCCAGCAGTGAAAGGGAGCAGTACTTC.